One and the same sample provided the 7 T cell receptor beta chains below, sequenced in a study of blood T cell repertoires in COVID-19. This table comes from immunoSEQ multiplex PCR, and its TCRdb copy is limited to in-frame clones, with some not included. This table has 300,000 to 450,000 clones, 75% to 90% appearing once. Specimen: PBMCs or T cells enriched from blood (not recorded which). These receptors all come from a young man who had recovered from COVID-19.

V and J are TRBV7-9 and TRBJ1-1; no reliable D call. Looked up from germline, CDR1 is SEHNR and CDR2 is FQNEAQ (reference sequence). Trimming stripped 2 bases from V and 0 bases from J, with 7 bases between. The CDR3 has 14 amino acids. CDR3 amino acids: CASSLSGLNTEAFF. The CDR3 DNA follows: TGTGCCAGCAGCTTAAGTGGCTTGAACACTGAAGCTTTCTTT.

The rearrangement joins TRBV2 to TRBJ1-5; D is perhaps TRBD1 (6 bases). Trimming took off 7 bases at V and 4 bases at J, with 17 bases between the two ends. The germline gives CDR1 SNHLY, CDR2 FYNNEI. The CDR3 covers 15 residues. In DNA form, the CDR3 reads TGTGCCAGCAAGAGAGATCAGGGGAATAATCAGCCCCAGCATTTT. As protein: CASKRDQGNNQPQHF.

The chain links TRBV29-1 to TRBJ1-5; the D gene is possibly TRBD1 (6 bases). This CDR3 has 14 residues. V gave up 6 bases and J gave up 7 bases, with 19 bases separating them. The germline CDR1 and CDR2 sequences are SQVTM and ANQGSEA. The CDR3, as DNA: TGCAGCGTCTTGGACAGTGCCGGTGGGCAGCCCCAGCATTTT. It codes for CSVLDSAGGQPQHF. The full variable domain, with the rest looked up from reference TRBV29-1 and TRBJ1-5, is SAVISQKPSRDICQRGTSLTIQCQVDSQVTMMFWYRQQPGQSLTLIATANQGSEATYESGFVIDKFPISRPNLTFSTLTVSNMSPEDSSIYLCSVLDSAGGQPQHFGDGTRLSIL.

CDR3 loop: CASSLVGLAGVSSYEQYF. The CDR3 coding sequence is TGTGCCAGCAGCTTAGTGGGACTAGCGGGAGTTTCCTCCTACGAGCAGTACTTC. The chain combines TRBV7-8 with TRBJ2-7; 14 bases agree with TRBD2. This CDR3 has 18 amino acids. Trimming cost V 1 base and J 0 bases; bases outside gene matches: 5. Germline CDR1 SGHVS, CDR2 FQNEAQ.

DNA for the CDR3: TGTGCCAGCAGCTTAGACTACGGGAGCTACAATGAGCAGTTCTTC. Its translation: CASSLDYGSYNEQFF. V and J are TRBV7-2 and TRBJ2-1; D is possibly TRBD2 (6 bases). In germline, CDR1 is SGHTA, CDR2 FQGNSA. The V end lost 1 base, the J end lost 3 bases, and 10 bases lay between the germline ends. This CDR3 is built from 15 residues.

This clone was counted between two and nine times. V is TRBV7-2 and J is TRBJ1-5; D may be TRBD1 (5 bases). There are 14 residues in the CDR3. The germline V and J ends were trimmed by 7 bases and 6 bases, with 16 bases remaining between them. CDR1 and CDR2 (germline): SGHTA, FQGNSA. CDR3 loop: CASNIWGTAQPQHF. The CDR3 DNA sequence: TGTGCCAGCAACATTTGGGGCACAGCTCAGCCCCAGCATTTT.

V usage is TRBV6-5 and J usage is TRBJ2-2; tentative D call: TRBD1 (5 bases). The CDR3 consists of 14 residues. The V gene lost 6 bases and the J gene lost 9 bases, with 17 bases spanning the gap. Germline V gene data show CDR1 as MNHEY and CDR2 as SVGAGI. DNA of the CDR3: TGTGCCAGCAGGCCGGACACCTCTAGGCGGGAGCTGTTTTTT. Translating it yields CASRPDTSRRELFF.